This T cell receptor (beta chain) was obtained from a study of blood T cell repertoires in COVID-19. Study at large: Samples of COVID-19 (acute and convalescent) were obtained from the United States, Italy and Spain. From T cells, B-cell-depleted T cells, or PBMCs came the material, which was cDNA or gDNA.

Recruited during active infection, patients (from Seattle) were subsequently followed longitudinally. Per the authors' pipeline: Estimated nucleated cell counts came from reference gene primer amplification. Repertoires were generated with immunoSEQ multiplex PCR, while TCRdb's copy carries only in-frame clones and drops some. D and trimming were read from the DNA, whereas the V and J calls and clone size are those reported in that table. The sample has 190,000 or so clones, around 95% seen once. This clone was found a few times. Trimming cost V 1 base and J 2 bases, with 6 bases left between them. The CDR3 covers 14 residues. Germline V gene sequence: CDR1 LGHDT, CDR2 YNNKEL (reference sequence).

The chain has TRBV3-1 (or the pseudogene TRBV3-2) and TRBJ1-5; D ambiguous. Sequencing was done on a sample of peripheral blood. The source is a man aged 25-45 years with COVID-19, enrolled during active disease. In DNA form, the CDR3 reads TGTGCCAGCAGCCAAGGAATAGGCAATCAGCCCCAGCATTTT. Encoded protein: CASSQGIGNQPQHF.